This TCR beta chain was recovered during a study of CD8 T cells in Susac syndrome. This clonotype was detected only once. CDR1 is SGHVS and CDR2 is FQNEAQ in the germline V gene. The CDR3 contains 20 residues. V shed 5 bases and J 3 bases; nucleotides not matched to a gene: 16. The CD8+ and CD4+ T cells were negatively isolated, with the TEMRA cells enriched by FACS. The authors reverse transcribed 0.5 to 1 ug RNA with random hexamers. The method of amplification for TCR beta CDR3 was immunoSEQ multiplex PCR, covering 54 Vbeta and 13 Jbeta. From the immunoSEQ multiplex PCR reads, TCRdb called clonotypes with MiXCR, one entry per CDR3 protein. The profile shows roughly 330,000 distinct CDR3 sequences, roughly nine tenths of them singletons.

The sequencing input was CD4+ T cells from PBMCs. The chain couples TRBV7-8 to TRBJ2-1; 13 nucleotides agree with TRBD2. The sequence was collected from a human donor with multiple sclerosis. The CDR3 sequence is CASSPGTSGTKTLSYNEQFF. Here the CDR3 DNA reads TGTGCCAGCAGCCCCGGGACTAGCGGGACTAAAACATTAAGCTACAATGAGCAGTTCTTC.